This paragraph reports one T cell receptor beta chain. The length of the CDR3 is 13 residues. The germline gives CDR1 SNHLY, CDR2 FYNNEI. With 4 bases removed from V and 3 bases from J, the gap between germline ends came to 9 bases. The sample comes from a study of shared clonotypes between healthy human individuals. Looking at the study overall: Per-donor plates numbered three CD4 naive, three CD4 memory, two CD8 naive and one CD8 memory.

Naive-designated CD8 cells lacked CD45RO, were positively enriched for CCR7, and omitted terminally differentiated effector memory CD45RA+ cells. Clones were sequenced by immunoSEQ multiplex PCR, and TCRdb holds only the in-frame ones, with some missing. The data show roughly 2.1 million clones, with approximately 94% seen just once and over 1.5% held by the top ten. The chain has TRBV2 and TRBJ2-5; a weak D match, TRBD1 (6 bases). The receptor was isolated from a man aged 18 to 29 in good health. Some clones in this sample may be carry-over from other donors' samples. Sample: naive CD8+ T cells from PBMCs. The CDR3 sequence is CASSVWTEETQYF. The CDR3, as DNA: TGTGCCAGCAGTGTGTGGACAGAAGAGACCCAGTACTTC.